These 7 T cell receptor beta chains share one sample of origin, sequenced in a study of shared clonotypes between healthy human individuals. Method: immunoSEQ multiplex PCR; TCRdb's copy keeps in-frame clones and lacks some. The sample has some 2.1 million clones; 85% to 95% are singletons. Sequencing was carried out using naive CD4+ T cells sorted from blood. Subset defined: CD45RA+ positively selected. The receptors were gathered from a man aged 18 to 29 in good health.

The rearrangement uses TRBV10-2 and TRBJ1-4; no clear D gene. Germline assignment: CDR1 WSHSY and CDR2 SAAADI. The V and J ends lost 7 bases and 10 bases respectively, with 16 bases between them. The CDR3 has 13 residues. CDR3 in DNA: TGCGCCAGCAAGGAGGCCAACATGCCAAAACTGTTTTTT. Translated: CASKEANMPKLFF.

The rearrangement joins TRBV27 to TRBJ2-1; D assignment may be TRBD1 or TRBD2 (5 bases each). V was cut by 6 bases and J by 7 bases, with 19 bases left in between. The CDR3 sequence is 15 residues long. CDR1 and CDR2 from the germline V gene are MNHEY and SMNVEV (reference sequence). The CDR3 is CASSLTGDWGNEQFF. In nucleotides, the CDR3 is TGTGCCAGCAGCTTGACCGGGGATTGGGGGAATGAGCAGTTCTTC.

The chain couples TRBV11-2 to TRBJ2-5, with no clear D. Per the germline V gene, CDR1 is SGHAT and CDR2 is FQNNGV. V was cut by 4 bases and J by 1 base, with 13 bases left in between. The CDR3 totals 15 residues. DNA for the CDR3: TGTGCCAGCAGCTCGGGCACAGTACTCCAAGAGACCCAGTACTTC. It is translated as CASSSGTVLQETQYF.

V usage is TRBV7-2 and J usage is TRBJ2-4, with unresolved D. Trimming shortened V by 5 bases and J by 0 bases, and 14 bases separated the two germline ends. Germline V CDR1 and CDR2: SGHTA, FQGNSA. The CDR3 consists of 16 residues. The CDR3 sequence: CASSTKLALAKNIQYF. The DNA for the CDR3 is TGTGCCAGCAGCACCAAGTTAGCCTTAGCCAAAAACATTCAGTACTTC.

Regarding this clone: This sample includes further DNA sequences coding for the same CDR3. The chain has TRBV6-5 and TRBJ1-5; no definite D call. Germline V gene lookup returns CDR1 MNHEY and CDR2 SVGAGI. There are 13 residues in the CDR3. Trimming removed 0 bases from V and 7 bases from J, with 7 bases in between. Here the CDR3 DNA reads TGTGCCAGCAGTTACTCAAGAGGACAGCCCCAGCATTTT. This codes for CASSYSRGQPQHF.

The chain joins TRBV10-2 to TRBJ1-5; 7 bases line up with TRBD1. Trimming cost V 6 bases and J 7 bases; bases outside gene matches: 6. This CDR3 comprises 13 residues. Germline-derived CDR1 and CDR2 are WSHSY and SAAADI. CDR3 region: CASREDRDQPQHF. CDR3 DNA: TGCGCCAGCAGGGAAGACAGGGACCAGCCCCAGCATTTT.

V and J are TRBV15 and TRBJ1-5; D is unclear. Trimming took 0 bases from V and 4 from J, leaving 10 bases between them. This CDR3 contains 15 residues. Germline V gene lookup returns CDR1 LNHNV and CDR2 YYDKDF (reference sequence). The CDR3 DNA reads as TGTGCCACCAGCAGAGATAGGAGCAGTAATCAGCCCCAGCATTTT. This sequence encodes CATSRDRSSNQPQHF.